Below are 28 T cell receptor beta chains sequenced from a single sample in a study of human T cells and chemical hapten exposure. TCRdb redid the calling of the RACE reads with MiXCR, one entry per CDR3 protein. Here the sample spans some 80,000 distinct CDR3 sequences, about 10% being singletons. Indicated time point: patch test 2, 6 weeks after DPC sensitization. Documented treatment: therapeutic diphenylcyclopropenone sensitization with weekly scalp DPC. Here the sequenced sample was whole blood, taken in connection with sensitization to the hapten diphenylcyclopropenone (DPC). Receptors were obtained from a woman aged 25 to 39 with alopecia areata. Some clones in this sample may be carry-over from other donors' samples.

The table lists this clonotype with many counts. The V call is TRBV6-6, the J call TRBJ1-4; D not certain. V lost 5 bases, J lost 5 bases, and 12 bases lay in between. CDR1 MNHNY and CDR2 SVGAGI come from the germline V gene (reference sequence). The CDR3 is 14 residues long. The CDR3 here is CASSPQALNEKLFF. CDR3 DNA: TGTGCCAGCAGTCCCCAGGCCCTCAATGAAAAACTGTTTTTT.

This clonotype has more than one count but fewer than ten. The genes are TRBV18 and TRBJ2-5; no clear D. Germline V gene data show CDR1 as KGHSH and CDR2 as LQKENI. Deletions cut 4 bases from V and 1 base from J, with 7 bases between. The CDR3 has 13 amino acids. DNA of the CDR3: TGTGCCAGCTCACTCGCCCCCCAAGAGACCCAGTACTTC. Protein: CASSLAPQETQYF.

This clonotype was found a few times. The chain links TRBV11-2 to TRBJ2-7; no firm D call. This CDR3 is 13 amino acids long. CDR1 is SGHAT, CDR2 FQNNGV, per germline. Trimming removed 1 base at V and 0 bases at J, with 4 bases between. CDR3 DNA: TGTGCCAGCAGCTTAGTGATCTCCTACGAGCAGTACTTC. It codes for CASSLVISYEQYF.

This clonotype appeared many times. The chain joins TRBV19 to TRBJ2-3, with 7 positions matching TRBD1. From germline, CDR1 is LNHDA and CDR2 SQIVND (reference sequence). There are 16 residues in the CDR3. Trimming cost V 5 bases and J 2 bases; bases outside gene matches: 10. CDR3 residues: CASSPRQGGSTDTQYF. The CDR3, as DNA: TGTGCCAGTAGTCCTAGACAGGGCGGTTCCACAGATACGCAGTATTTT.

This clonotype was detected many times. This sequence joins TRBV28 and TRBJ2-7; 7 nucleotides match TRBD1. The CDR3 runs to 15 residues. The V and J ends lost 4 bases and 3 bases, in that order; junction bases with no gene match: 9. CDR1 and CDR2 (germline): MDHEN, SYDVKM. The CDR3: CASSYTGTEDYEQYF. CDR3 sequence (DNA): TGTGCCAGCAGTTACACCGGGACAGAAGACTACGAGCAGTACTTC.

This clonotype showed up many times. The rearrangement joins TRBV4-2 to TRBJ1-1; D perhaps matches TRBD1 (6 bases). There are 16 residues in the CDR3. The germline V gene has CDR1 LGHNA and CDR2 YNFKEQ. V shed 0 bases and J shed 0 bases, with 11 bases lying between them. CDR3 region: CASSQDGGAMNTEAFF. The CDR3 DNA sequence: TGTGCCAGCAGCCAAGATGGGGGGGCCATGAACACTGAAGCTTTCTTT.

This clonotype appeared a few times. The chain links TRBV19 to TRBJ1-4; D is unresolved. Germline V gene lookup returns CDR1 LNHDA and CDR2 SQIVND (reference sequence). The CDR3 length is 14 residues. V lost 5 bases and J lost 6, with 13 bases in between. The CDR3 DNA follows: TGTGCCAGTAGTTCCGGAACGGTCGATGAAAAACTGTTTTTT. As protein: CASSSGTVDEKLFF.

This clonotype was counted at least ten times. This chain links TRBV9 with TRBJ2-2; D is possibly TRBD2 (5 bases). CDR3 length equals 14 residues. Germline assignment: CDR1 SGDLS and CDR2 YYNGEE. Trimming cost V 2 bases and J 8 bases, with 13 bases left between them. The CDR3 sequence is CASSVSLAPGELFF. The CDR3 nucleotides read TGTGCCAGCAGCGTCAGCCTAGCCCCAGGGGAGCTGTTTTTT.

This clonotype was recorded a few times. V and J are TRBV7-8 and TRBJ1-2, with D unclear. This CDR3 is built from 15 residues. CDR1 is SGHVS, CDR2 FQNEAQ, per germline. The V gene lost 4 bases and the J gene lost 0 bases, with 12 bases spanning the gap. The CDR3 region has the DNA TGTGCCAGCAGCTCCCAAACCCAGGCTAACTATGGCTACACCTTC. Its translation is CASSSQTQANYGYTF.

This clonotype was observed a handful of times. This sequence joins TRBV7-2 and TRBJ1-1; 9 positions match TRBD1. Germline CDR1 is SGHTA and CDR2 is FQGNSA. The J segment lost 2 bases and the V segment lost 6 bases, leaving 10 bases of the junction unmatched. The CDR3 contains 16 residues. The CDR3 spells CASSNPSQGANTEAFF. CDR3 DNA sequence: TGTGCCAGCAGTAACCCTTCACAGGGGGCAAACACTGAAGCTTTCTTT.

This clonotype appeared once. The chain recombines TRBV5-4 with TRBJ2-5; D is unclear. Germline V gene data show CDR1 as SGHNT and CDR2 as YYREEE (reference sequence). This CDR3 has 13 amino acids. The V end lost 0 bases, the J end lost 4 bases, and 7 bases lay between the germline ends. The CDR3 DNA follows: TGTGCCAGCAGCTTGGTGCCCGTAGAGACCCAGTACTTC. This translates into CASSLVPVETQYF.

This clonotype appeared a few times. The CDR3 spells CSAHTPGYEQYF. The CDR3 DNA follows: TGCAGCGCCCACACGCCGGGCTACGAGCAGTACTTC. The chain links TRBV29-1 to TRBJ2-7; D is unclear. Germline CDR1 SQVTM, CDR2 ANQGSEA. The CDR3 sequence is 12 residues long. Trimming cost V 7 bases and J 3 bases, with 13 bases left between them.

This clonotype was seen repeatedly, ten times or more. This rearrangement joins TRBV28 to TRBJ1-1, with no clear D. Germline assignment: CDR1 MDHEN and CDR2 SYDVKM. The CDR3 runs to 13 residues. Trimming took off 4 bases at V and 0 bases at J, with 6 bases between the two ends. This CDR3 is CASSSGVNTEAFF. The CDR3 DNA follows: TGTGCCAGCAGTTCCGGGGTGAACACTGAAGCTTTCTTT.

The V gene is TRBV5-1, the J gene TRBJ2-5; D unresolved. V was pared by 7 bases and J by 1 base, with 5 bases between. Germline values: CDR1 SGHRS, CDR2 YFSETQ. The CDR3 extends over 11 amino acids. The CDR3 protein is CASAIQETQYF. CDR3 in DNA: TGCGCCAGCGCCATCCAAGAGACCCAGTACTTC.

Details on this clonotype: This sequence may be a read error, since a much larger clone differs from it by one base. V gene TRBV29-1 combines with J gene TRBJ2-3; TRBD2 aligns across 9 bases. V was pared by 5 bases and J by 1 base, with 10 bases of the junction left unmatched. Germline CDR1 and CDR2: SQVTM and ANQGSEA. The CDR3 is made up of 16 amino acids. As DNA, the CDR3 is TGCAGCGTTTATAGTGCGTCTAGCGGGGGCACAGATACGCAGTATTTT. The encoded protein is CSVYSASSGGTDTQYF.

This clonotype has only a few counts. V gene TRBV3-1 combines with J gene TRBJ2-5; the match to TRBD2 covers 12 bases. The V segment lost 4 bases and the J segment 5 bases; nucleotides outside the gene matches: 11. The CDR3 extends over 17 amino acids. Germline V lookup: CDR1 LGHDT, CDR2 YNNKEL (reference sequence). The CDR3 protein is CASSRGTSGFRDETQYF. CDR3 coding DNA: TGTGCCAGCAGCCGCGGGACTAGCGGGTTTCGCGATGAGACCCAGTACTTC.

This clonotype was observed many times. This sequence joins TRBV29-1 and TRBJ2-2, with D maybe TRBD1 (6 bases). Germline-derived CDR1 and CDR2 are SQVTM and ANQGSEA. With 7 bases removed from V and 6 bases from J, the gap between germline ends came to 12 bases. This CDR3 contains 12 residues. CDR3 sequence (DNA): TGCAGCGCAGGACAGCGCCCCGGGGAGCTGTTTTTT. It specifies CSAGQRPGELFF.

This clonotype appeared many times. This chain links TRBV18 with TRBJ2-5; 10 bases match TRBD1. The CDR3 is 15 amino acids. The germline V gene encodes CDR1 KGHSH and CDR2 LQKENI. The trim removed 3 bases at V and 5 bases at J, leaving 6 bases unmatched. The CDR3 bases are TGTGCCAGCTCACCTGGGACAGGGGCCGCCGAGACCCAGTACTTC. Protein: CASSPGTGAAETQYF.

This clonotype was counted many times. The V and J genes are TRBV30 and TRBJ2-1, with 7 bases that match TRBD1. This CDR3 has 14 residues. Germline assignment: CDR1 GTSNPN and CDR2 SVGIG (reference sequence). Unmatched junction bases numbered 9, after V lost 8 bases and J lost 2 bases. CDR3 residues: CAGPGDSPYNEQFF. In DNA form, the CDR3 reads TGTGCCGGGCCCGGGGACAGCCCCTACAATGAGCAGTTCTTC. The whole variable domain, remainder taken from reference TRBV30 and TRBJ2-1, is SQTIHQWPATLVQPVGSPLSLECTVEGTSNPNLYWYRQAAGRGLQLLFYSVGIGQISSEVPQNLSASRPQDRQFILSSKKLLLSDSGFYLCAGPGDSPYNEQFFGPGTRLTVL.

Many counts were recorded for this clonotype. The chain employs TRBV11-2 and TRBJ2-1; D perhaps matches TRBD1 (6 bases). In germline, CDR1 is SGHAT, CDR2 FQNNGV. V was clipped by 2 bases and J by 6 bases, with 26 bases between them. This CDR3 region has 19 residues. The CDR3 DNA sequence: TGTGCCAGCAGCTTATTTCTGGGACAACGGACCCCCGCGGCCAATGAGCAGTTCTTC. It yields the protein CASSLFLGQRTPAANEQFF.

This clonotype was observed many times. CDR3 amino acids: CASSSDRAYGYTF. The CDR3 DNA sequence: TGTGCCAGCAGTTCGGACAGGGCCTATGGCTACACCTTC. The V gene is TRBV28, the J gene TRBJ1-2, with 8 bases matching TRBD1. The CDR3 runs 13 residues. The germline V gene has CDR1 MDHEN and CDR2 SYDVKM. J lost 4 bases, V lost 4 bases, and 2 bases had no gene match.

The chain couples TRBV9 to TRBJ1-1; D unresolved. Deletions cut 3 bases from V and 1 base from J, with 7 bases between. CDR1 and CDR2 from the germline V gene are SGDLS and YYNGEE. This CDR3 is 13 amino acids long. This CDR3 reads CASSETSNTEAFF. As DNA, the CDR3 is TGTGCCAGCAGCGAAACTTCGAACACTGAAGCTTTCTTT.

The sample holds many counts of this clonotype. CDR3 loop: CAWSHRTFNEQFF. CDR3 bases: TGTGCCTGGAGCCATCGGACTTTTAACGAGCAGTTCTTC. The chain employs TRBV30 and TRBJ2-1; TRBD2 is a possible D gene (5 bases). This CDR3 has 13 residues. The germline V gene has CDR1 GTSNPN and CDR2 SVGIG (reference sequence). Trimming removed 3 bases from V and 10 bases from J, with 16 bases in between.

Here the CDR3 reads CASSMTGAEKLFF. The CDR3 bases are TGTGCCAGCAGCATGACTGGGGCGGAAAAACTGTTTTTT. The V gene is TRBV28, the J gene TRBJ1-4; TRBD1 might be the D (5 bases). The CDR3 has 13 residues. The germline gives CDR1 MDHEN, CDR2 SYDVKM. V gave up 6 bases and J gave up 8 bases, with 13 bases separating them.

This clonotype was observed a few times. The chain recombines TRBV5-1 with TRBJ2-3; D not resolved. The CDR3 has 12 amino acids. Trimming removed 2 bases at V and 5 bases at J, with 6 bases between. Germline CDR1 SGHRS, CDR2 YFSETQ. This chain's CDR3 is CASSFLGDTQYF. CDR3 sequence (DNA): TGCGCCAGCAGCTTTCTAGGAGATACGCAGTATTTT.

This clonotype came up many times. This chain connects TRBV30 to TRBJ2-1; TRBD2 aligns across 12 bases. The CDR3 has 15 amino acids. Germline CDR1 reads GTSNPN; CDR2 reads SVGIG (reference sequence). V lost 0 bases, J lost 7 bases, and 4 bases stayed unmatched. The CDR3 sequence: CAWSVLAGGRNEQFF. CDR3 coding DNA: TGTGCCTGGAGTGTACTAGCGGGGGGCCGTAATGAGCAGTTCTTC. The full variable domain, with the rest looked up from reference TRBV30 and TRBJ2-1, is SQTIHQWPATLVQPVGSPLSLECTVEGTSNPNLYWYRQAAGRGLQLLFYSVGIGQISSEVPQNLSASRPQDRQFILSSKKLLLSDSGFYLCAWSVLAGGRNEQFFGPGTRLTVL.

This sequence joins TRBV6-5 and TRBJ1-2, with TRBD1 matching 8 bases. V trimming: 6 bases; J trimming: 5 bases; junction bases outside the gene matches: 8. CDR3 length: 14 residues. Germline V lookup: CDR1 MNHEY, CDR2 SVGAGI. DNA of the CDR3: TGTGCCAGCAGCCAGTCAGGGGGCTGGTATGGCTACACCTTC. It codes for CASSQSGGWYGYTF.

There are a few counts of this clonotype. The chain couples TRBV7-8 to TRBJ1-2, with 12 positions matching TRBD1. This CDR3 contains 16 residues. V shed 5 bases and J 0 bases; nucleotides not matched to a gene: 4. Germline-derived CDR1 and CDR2 are SGHVS and FQNEAQ. The CDR3 DNA is TGTGCCAGCAGCCCGGGACAGGGGGCGGCTAACTATGGCTACACCTTC. This gives the protein CASSPGQGAANYGYTF.